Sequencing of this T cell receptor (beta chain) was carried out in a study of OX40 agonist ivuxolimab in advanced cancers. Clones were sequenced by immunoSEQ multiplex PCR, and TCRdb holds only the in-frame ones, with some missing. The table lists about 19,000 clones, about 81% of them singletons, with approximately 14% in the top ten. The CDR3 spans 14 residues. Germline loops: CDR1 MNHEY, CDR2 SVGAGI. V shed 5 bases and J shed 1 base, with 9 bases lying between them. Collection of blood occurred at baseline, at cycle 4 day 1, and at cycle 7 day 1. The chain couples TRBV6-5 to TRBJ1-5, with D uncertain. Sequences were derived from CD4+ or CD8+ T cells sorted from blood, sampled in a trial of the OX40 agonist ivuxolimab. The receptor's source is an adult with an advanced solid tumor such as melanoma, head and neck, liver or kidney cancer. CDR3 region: CASSRRRSNQPQHF. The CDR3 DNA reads TGTGCCAGCAGTCGTCGACGGAGCAATCAGCCCCAGCATTTT.